Listed here are 30 T cell receptor beta chains from one sample, sequenced in a study of T cell clusters in autoimmune cytopenias. TRB was amplified by touch-down multiplex PCR, primer pools A and B combined. Following a re-call of the multiplex PCR reads, TCRdb has one entry per CDR3 protein and lacks DNA. The sample's table shows approximately 8,000 distinct CDR3 sequences. Each sample's input was 200 to 250 ng genomic DNA, some 38,000 genome equivalents. The same specimen was also included in a second study, on T cell repertoires in aging, cancer and after chemotherapy.

The sample comprised peripheral blood. All receptors derive from a human donor with an autoimmune cytopenia or autoimmune hepatitis (not recorded which).

This clonotype is deemed medium-sized by its frequency. The V and J genes are TRBV11-1 and TRBJ1-2; TCRdb's assignment of TRBD1 cannot be checked, as there is no DNA. This CDR3 contains 13 residues. The germline CDR1 and CDR2 sequences are SGHAT and FQDESV (reference sequence). The CDR3 reads CASSLRGLDGYTF. The entire variable domain, with the rest obtained from reference TRBV11-1 and TRBJ1-2, is as follows: EAEVAQSPRYKITEKSQAVAFWCDPISGHATLYWYRQILGQGPELLVQFQDESVVDDSQLPKDRFSAERLKGVDSTLKIQPAELGDSAMYLCASSLRGLDGYTFGSGTRLTVV.

This sequence joins TRBV20-1 and TRBJ2-1; TCRdb indicates TRBD2, and absent DNA this call remains unverified. Germline CDR1 reads DFQATT; CDR2 reads SNEGSKA (reference sequence). This CDR3 region has 14 residues. The chain's CDR3 is CSASLGAWDIEQFF.

The V call is TRBV5-5, the J call TRBJ2-7; TCRdb outputs TRBD1, but without DNA this stays unchecked. CDR1 SGHKS and CDR2 YYEKEE come from the germline V gene (reference sequence). CDR3 size: 14 residues. CDR3 region: CASSLTGVIYEQYF.

The chain uses TRBV10-3 and TRBJ2-7. Germline V gene lookup returns CDR1 ENHRY and CDR2 SYGVKD. The CDR3 length is 14 residues. The chain's CDR3 is CASSESRGSYEQYF.

The CDR3 sequence is CASSTLRSIDNPNYGYTF. This chain uses TRBV11-2 with TRBJ1-2. Germline CDR1 SGHAT, CDR2 FQNNGV. The CDR3 runs to 18 residues.

The chain has TRBV28 and TRBJ1-1; no DNA is available, so the TRBD1 call from TCRdb remains unchecked. Germline V gene data show CDR1 as MDHEN and CDR2 as SYDVKM. This CDR3 region has 16 residues. This CDR3 is CASSSGTGGRNTEAFF.

The V call is TRBV18, the J call TRBJ1-3; checking the TCRdb D call of TRBD1 is not possible without DNA. Germline CDR1 reads KGHSH; CDR2 reads LQKENI. CDR3 length equals 13 residues. This chain's CDR3 is CASSTGVGNTIYF.

The genes are TRBV7-2 and TRBJ1-4; absent DNA, TCRdb's TRBD1 call cannot be checked. This CDR3 has 15 amino acids. The germline CDR1 and CDR2 sequences are SGHTA and FQGNSA. This chain's CDR3 is CASSLGGGLGEKLFF.

The chain recombines TRBV20-1 with TRBJ2-3; TCRdb returns TRBD1, unconfirmable since there is no DNA. The CDR3 covers 13 residues. The germline CDR1 and CDR2 sequences are DFQATT and SNEGSKA (reference sequence). The CDR3 sequence: CSAPPGGTDTQYF.

V usage is TRBV9 and J usage is TRBJ2-2; TCRdb gives TRBD1 as the D gene, but with no DNA this cannot be confirmed. This CDR3 contains 15 residues. Germline V gene sequence: CDR1 SGDLS, CDR2 YYNGEE. CDR3 residues: CASSVGGVRNGELFF.

This clonotype registers medium-sized by frequency. V usage is TRBV29-1 and J usage is TRBJ2-1. Germline lookup yields CDR1 SQVTM and CDR2 ANQGSEA. CDR3 length equals 11 residues. The CDR3 reads CSVAVTVEQFF.

The rearrangement links TRBV7-9 to TRBJ1-6. Germline CDR1 reads SEHNR; CDR2 reads FQNEAQ (reference sequence). This CDR3 spans 13 amino acids. The CDR3 sequence: CASSLSRNSPLHF.

This rearrangement joins TRBV10-3 to TRBJ1-2. Germline V CDR1 and CDR2: ENHRY, SYGVKD. The CDR3 is 13 amino acids. CDR3: CAIRQSLNYGYTF.

V usage is TRBV5-1 and J usage is TRBJ1-4; TCRdb indicates TRBD1, and absent DNA this call remains unverified. This CDR3 has 14 residues. CDR1 and CDR2 (germline): SGHRS, YFSETQ. CDR3 protein: CASSTRQGTEKLFF.

V gene TRBV5-4 combines with J gene TRBJ2-1; TCRdb selects TRBD1, and the lack of DNA leaves this call unchecked. The germline CDR1 and CDR2 sequences are SGHNT and YYREEE (reference sequence). The CDR3 extends over 14 amino acids. This CDR3 reads CASSSNTQADNPIF.

V and J are TRBV7-9 and TRBJ1-1; with no DNA, the TCRdb D assignment of TRBD1 cannot be verified. There are 15 residues in the CDR3. Germline V lookup: CDR1 SEHNR, CDR2 FQNEAQ (reference sequence). This CDR3 is CASSVRDRGGTEAFF.

This chain connects TRBV12-3 or TRBV12-4 to TRBJ2-3; the D call of TRBD2 rests on TCRdb alone, since no DNA is present to check it. The CDR3 sequence is 15 residues long. This CDR3 reads CASSLWLAGTDTQYF.

V gene TRBV10-1 combines with J gene TRBJ2-1; TCRdb outputs TRBD1, but without DNA this stays unchecked. In germline, CDR1 is WNHNN, CDR2 SYGVQD (reference sequence). The CDR3 has 18 residues. The CDR3 reads CASSEEGLTQGAYNEQFF.

This rearrangement joins TRBV7-9 to TRBJ1-1. Germline CDR1 and CDR2: SEHNR and FQNEAQ (reference sequence). This CDR3 contains 12 residues. CDR3 loop: CASSAEGAVAFF.

The chain employs TRBV20-1 and TRBJ2-7; TCRdb calls TRBD2, which cannot be checked without DNA. The germline gives CDR1 DFQATT, CDR2 SNEGSKA (reference sequence). The CDR3 covers 14 residues. CDR3 loop: CSASTSRSSYEQYF.

The V gene is TRBV19, the J gene TRBJ2-3; lacking DNA, the TRBD1 call made by TCRdb goes unchecked. The CDR3 has 15 residues. CDR1 and CDR2 from the germline V gene are LNHDA and SQIVND (reference sequence). This CDR3 is CASSPDRGLTDTQYF.

This clonotype shows up as medium-sized by frequency. The chain couples TRBV6-5 to TRBJ1-2; TCRdb calls TRBD1, which cannot be checked without DNA. The germline V gene encodes CDR1 MNHEY and CDR2 SVGAGI. The CDR3 totals 15 residues. The CDR3 sequence: CASSYSGTGTYGYTF.

The chain couples TRBV27 to TRBJ1-1. CDR1 and CDR2 (germline): MNHEY, SMNVEV (reference sequence). This CDR3 has 13 residues. The CDR3 sequence: CASSLSGEFEAFF.

This clonotype shows up as medium-sized by frequency. CDR3 loop: CASSLLRDRGPYEQYF. This chain connects TRBV11-2 to TRBJ2-7; the D call of TRBD1 rests on TCRdb alone, since no DNA is present to check it. Germline CDR1 is SGHAT and CDR2 is FQNNGV. CDR3 length equals 16 residues.

The chain couples TRBV12-3 or TRBV12-4 to TRBJ2-3; TCRdb lists TRBD2, though no DNA is available to test this call. This CDR3 contains 14 residues. This chain's CDR3 is CASSLVDSGDTQYF.

CDR3 loop: CASSFSGQMAYYEQYF. The chain links TRBV6-2 or TRBV6-3 to TRBJ2-7; TCRdb proposes TRBD1, but this gene call is untestable without DNA. Germline V CDR1 and CDR2: MNHEY, SVGEGT. The CDR3 has 16 amino acids.

This sequence joins TRBV19 and TRBJ1-2. The CDR3 consists of 16 residues. Germline V gives CDR1 LNHDA, CDR2 SQIVND (reference sequence). CDR3 region: CASSILAGTRSYGYTF.

This clonotype ranks as medium-sized in terms of frequency. The chain recombines TRBV6-5 with TRBJ2-1; TCRdb designates TRBD1, a call that cannot be tested without DNA. The CDR3 covers 16 residues. The germline CDR1 and CDR2 sequences are MNHEY and SVGAGI. CDR3 protein: CASSYRGGVTPNEQFF.

The chain carries TRBV5-1 and TRBJ2-5; without DNA, the TCRdb call of TRBD2 cannot be checked. Germline CDR1 is SGHRS and CDR2 is YFSETQ. The CDR3 sequence is 15 residues long. The CDR3 loop reads CASSSVAGGMETQYF.

V is TRBV6-1 and J is TRBJ1-2. The CDR3 covers 15 residues. Germline CDR1 MNHNS, CDR2 SASEGT. The CDR3 sequence: CASSVQVLTNYGYTF.